These 27 T cell receptor beta chains were all obtained from the same sample, sequenced in a study of quantifying T cell responses using KT2 cells. Study summary: RNA was reverse transcribed with TCR alpha and beta constant-region primers.

Each cDNA got a UMI-containing oligo ligated at its 3' end. First-round PCR used 4 cycles and beta primers RC1.1 and RC1.2 covering TRBC1 and TRBC2. TCRdb re-derived calls from the UMI-ligation and nested PCR reads in MiXCR, one entry per CDR3 protein. Among approximately 57,000 distinct CDR3 sequences listed, roughly an eighth were seen once. Sequencing was done on a sample of PBMCs spiked with cells of the T cell clone KT2. The source is a human donor.

This clonotype was seen a handful of times. The chain employs TRBV6-1 and TRBJ1-1, with a weak D call TRBD1 (6 bases). V shed 4 bases and J shed 6 bases, with 15 bases lying between them. The CDR3 sequence is 14 residues long. CDR1 and CDR2 from the germline V gene are MNHNS and SASEGT. CDR3 protein: CASSARGGQSEAFF. As DNA, the CDR3 is TGTGCCAGCAGTGCTAGGGGGGGTCAATCTGAAGCTTTCTTT.

The rearrangement links TRBV10-3 to TRBJ2-7, with 10 bases that match TRBD2. The CDR3 loop spans 15 amino acids. J lost 0 bases, V lost 5 bases, and 4 bases had no gene match. Germline V gives CDR1 ENHRY, CDR2 SYGVKD. The CDR3 is CAISQGLAASYEQYF. CDR3 bases: TGTGCCATCAGTCAAGGACTAGCGGCCTCCTACGAGCAGTACTTC.

This clonotype was seen a handful of times. Here the CDR3 DNA reads TGCAGCGTTCAGGGGGGTCCCAACACTGAAGCTTTCTTT. Protein sequence: CSVQGGPNTEAFF. The V gene is TRBV29-1, the J gene TRBJ1-1; 7 nucleotides line up with TRBD1. The J segment lost 2 bases and the V segment lost 5 bases, leaving 5 bases of the junction unmatched. The CDR3 totals 13 residues. Germline loops: CDR1 SQVTM, CDR2 ANQGSEA.

The V call is TRBV20-1, the J call TRBJ2-7; D remains unclear. This CDR3 is 13 amino acids long. CDR1 is DFQATT, CDR2 SNEGSKA, per germline (reference sequence). The V end lost 3 bases, the J end lost 3 bases, and 12 bases lay between the germline ends. The CDR3 coding sequence is TGCAGTGCTAGGAAAATGGGTAACTACGAGCAGTACTTC. Amino acids: CSARKMGNYEQYF.

This clonotype was observed a handful of times. The chain carries TRBV7-9 and TRBJ2-3, with 11 positions matching TRBD2. This CDR3 has 18 residues. The ends lost 5 bases at V and 2 bases at J; junction bases unmatched: 12. CDR1 and CDR2 from the germline V gene are SEHNR and FQNEAQ (reference sequence). The CDR3 nucleotides read TGTGCCAGCAGCCCCCTTCTCACTAGCGGGGGATCCACAGATACGCAGTATTTT. This translates into CASSPLLTSGGSTDTQYF.

The V call is TRBV15, the J call TRBJ2-5; TRBD2 agrees at 11 bases. The junction had 9 bases not matched to a gene; V was cut back by 0 bases and J by 6 bases. The CDR3 totals 17 residues. Germline V gene data show CDR1 as LNHNV and CDR2 as YYDKDF (reference sequence). Written as DNA, the CDR3 is TGTGCCACCAGCAGAGACCTCACTAGCGGGAGAAGGAAGACCCAGTACTTC. This sequence encodes CATSRDLTSGRRKTQYF.

The gene calls are TRBV21-1 and TRBJ2-3; TRBD2, as called in the table, went unchecked against the DNA. TRBV21-1 is listed as a pseudogene. This CDR3 comprises 20 residues. CDR3: CASSKEIAREALCRPDTQYF. CDR3 in DNA: TGTGCCAGCAGCAAAGAGATCGCGCGGGAGGCCCTATGCCGCCCAGATACGCAGTATTTT.

This clonotype was counted between two and nine times. J is TRBJ2-3 and V is TRBV19; D is ambiguous. Trimming took 9 bases from V and 0 from J, leaving 22 bases between them. CDR1 is LNHDA, CDR2 SQIVND, per germline (reference sequence). The CDR3 covers 17 residues. The CDR3 loop reads CASRGFGNLTSTDTQYF. DNA for the CDR3: TGTGCCAGCCGCGGATTCGGAAACTTGACTAGCACAGATACGCAGTATTTT.

This clonotype was observed a handful of times. V and J are TRBV11-3 and TRBJ2-1; 8 bases map to TRBD2. Germline V gene sequence: CDR1 SGHNT, CDR2 YENEEA. CDR3 length equals 15 residues. Unmatched junction bases numbered 13, after V lost 6 bases and J lost 9 bases. The CDR3 reads CASSSWEREMGEQFF. The CDR3 DNA reads TGTGCCAGCAGTTCCTGGGAGCGGGAGATGGGTGAGCAGTTCTTC.

The chain carries TRBV20-1 and TRBJ2-7; D might be TRBD2 (6 bases). Germline V gene sequence: CDR1 DFQATT, CDR2 SNEGSKA (reference sequence). CDR3 length: 14 amino acids. The V end was cut by 3 bases, the J end by 0 bases, with 12 bases between. As DNA, the CDR3 is TGCAGTGCTAGCTCGGACTACTACTCCTACGAGCAGTACTTC. It encodes CSASSDYYSYEQYF.

This clonotype showed up many times. The chain has TRBV29-1 and TRBJ2-7; TRBD1 is a possible D gene (5 bases). The CDR3 covers 13 residues. With 3 bases removed from V and 2 bases from J, the gap between germline ends came to 11 bases. CDR1 and CDR2 from the germline V gene are SQVTM and ANQGSEA. This chain's CDR3 is CSVDKTDPYEQYF. Written as DNA, the CDR3 is TGCAGCGTTGATAAGACAGACCCCTACGAGCAGTACTTC.

Only a few counts were recorded for this clonotype. The V call is TRBV2, the J call TRBJ2-7; 9 bases line up with TRBD1. Germline CDR1 and CDR2: SNHLY and FYNNEI. The CDR3 covers 13 residues. With V trimmed by 6 bases and J by 2 bases, 2 bases remained unmatched. The CDR3 sequence: CASRGQGPYEQYF. CDR3 sequence (DNA): TGTGCCAGCAGGGGACAGGGCCCCTACGAGCAGTACTTC.

V is TRBV27 and J is TRBJ1-2, with TRBD1 identical over 7 bases. Germline CDR1 reads MNHEY; CDR2 reads SMNVEV (reference sequence). V lost 2 bases to trimming and J lost 4 bases; unmatched junction nucleotides: 7. CDR3 length: 15 amino acids. This CDR3 reads CASSLRQGTSYGYTF. CDR3 sequence (DNA): TGTGCCAGCAGTTTACGACAGGGTACCTCCTATGGCTACACCTTC.

The chain couples TRBV2 to TRBJ1-2; TRBD1 is a possible D gene (5 bases). With 4 bases removed from V and 2 bases from J, the gap between germline ends came to 11 bases. The CDR3 has 14 residues. Germline V gene sequence: CDR1 SNHLY, CDR2 FYNNEI. The CDR3 spells CASSARQPNYGYTF. In DNA form, the CDR3 reads TGTGCCAGCAGTGCTCGACAGCCGAACTATGGCTACACCTTC.

V and J are TRBV6-6 and TRBJ2-6; no reliable D call. Trimming took off 4 bases at V and 0 bases at J, with 7 bases between the two ends. The CDR3 is 15 amino acids. The germline CDR1 and CDR2 sequences are MNHNY and SVGAGI (reference sequence). CDR3 loop: CASSSDGSGANVLTF. The CDR3 coding sequence is TGTGCCAGCAGTTCGGACGGCTCTGGGGCCAACGTCCTGACTTTC.

The chain is built from TRBV6-2 or TRBV6-3 and TRBJ2-3; 8 nucleotides align to TRBD2. This CDR3 has 18 residues. The junction had 14 bases not matched to a gene; V was cut back by 6 bases and J by 0 bases. The germline V gene has CDR1 MNHEY and CDR2 SVGEGT. CDR3 protein: CASRTTTRAGASTDTQYF. The DNA of the CDR3 is TGTGCCAGCAGAACGACGACGAGAGCGGGGGCTAGCACAGATACGCAGTATTTT.

The chain employs TRBV6-2 or TRBV6-3 and TRBJ1-1; 8 positions agree with TRBD1. The germline V gene has CDR1 MNHEY and CDR2 SVGEGT. V lost 7 bases, J lost 11 bases, and 15 bases stayed unmatched. There are 14 residues in the CDR3. CDR3 residues: CASTTATGVSRAFF. For the CDR3, the DNA is TGTGCCAGCACCACCGCGACAGGGGTCTCGCGGGCTTTCTTT.

This clonotype is termed medium-sized. The V gene is TRBV29-1, the J gene TRBJ1-1, with D possibly TRBD1 on 5 matching bases. Between the trimmed V and J ends, which lost 3 bases and 1 base, there was a span of 6 bases. CDR3 length: 12 amino acids. Per the germline V gene, CDR1 is SQVTM and CDR2 is ANQGSEA. The CDR3 DNA reads as TGCAGCGTTGATGGGGGGAACACTGAAGCTTTCTTT. It specifies CSVDGGNTEAFF.

This clonotype was seen only a few times. This sequence joins TRBV6-1 and TRBJ2-5, with 7 bases matching TRBD2. Germline CDR1 and CDR2: MNHNS and SASEGT. J lost 2 bases, V lost 2 bases, and 14 bases had no gene match. This CDR3 spans 18 amino acids. The CDR3 DNA is TGTGCCAGCAGTGAAAGGCCCCAGATGGGGGGGATACAAGAGACCCAGTACTTC. Protein sequence: CASSERPQMGGIQETQYF.

This clonotype occurred a few times. This chain connects TRBV2 to TRBJ2-5; no clear D gene. V dropped 6 bases and J dropped 2 bases, with 10 bases sitting between them. The germline V gene encodes CDR1 SNHLY and CDR2 FYNNEI. The CDR3 sequence is 13 residues long. The CDR3 region has the DNA TGTGCCAGCAGAGTTCGAGCACAAGAGACCCAGTACTTC. Its protein product is CASRVRAQETQYF.

The CDR3 DNA reads TGCGCCAGCAGCCAAACCGGGACAGGGAGCTCCTACGAGCAGTACTTC. This translates into CASSQTGTGSSYEQYF. The chain uses TRBV4-1 and TRBJ2-7; TRBD1 matches at 9 bases. Trimming removed 2 bases from V and 0 bases from J; junction bases left unmatched: 5. CDR1 MGHRA and CDR2 YSYEKL come from the germline V gene. The CDR3 length is 16 residues.

This clonotype was detected many times. The CDR3 coding sequence is TGCAGTGCTAGACCGAGCGGGAGGATGTACGAGCAGTACTTC. Translated, it gives CSARPSGRMYEQYF. The rearrangement joins TRBV20-1 to TRBJ2-7; 9 bases align to TRBD2. CDR1 is DFQATT, CDR2 SNEGSKA, per germline (reference sequence). V gave up 2 bases and J gave up 4 bases; unmatched junction bases: 6. The CDR3 has 14 residues.

In its sample, this clonotype was seen a few times. The CDR3 is CASKWASGSTDTQYF. CDR3 DNA sequence: TGTGCCAGCAAGTGGGCTAGCGGTTCCACAGATACGCAGTATTTT. This chain links TRBV27 with TRBJ2-3; 7 nucleotides agree with TRBD2. Trimming removed 7 bases from V and 2 bases from J; junction bases left unmatched: 9. Germline V gene data show CDR1 as MNHEY and CDR2 as SMNVEV (reference sequence). This CDR3 is 15 amino acids long.

This clonotype has only a few counts. J is TRBJ1-1 and V is TRBV12-3 or TRBV12-4; D is undetermined. The CDR3 runs to 13 residues. V lost 6 bases and J lost 1, with 9 bases in between. The CDR3 coding sequence is TGTGCCAGCAGCCCTCAAAGGAACACTGAAGCTTTCTTT. Translation: CASSPQRNTEAFF.

This clonotype was seen more than once but under ten times. The chain joins TRBV18 to TRBJ1-1; 7 bases are shared with TRBD1. With 3 bases clipped from V and 0 bases from J, the junction kept 7 bases outside the gene matches. Per germline, CDR1 KGHSH and CDR2 LQKENI. This CDR3 spans 16 amino acids. The CDR3 spells CASSPERGTVNTEAFF. CDR3 in DNA: TGTGCCAGCTCACCGGAGCGGGGGACAGTGAACACTGAAGCTTTCTTT.

This clonotype came up a few times. The chain carries TRBV18 and TRBJ2-7; D tentatively reads TRBD1 or TRBD2 (6 bases each). CDR3 size: 14 residues. The V and J ends lost 3 bases and 6 bases respectively, with 15 bases between them. Germline V lookup: CDR1 KGHSH, CDR2 LQKENI. The CDR3 coding sequence is TGTGCCAGCTCACCGCAGGTAGGGGGGAGCGAGCAGTACTTC. Residues: CASSPQVGGSEQYF.

This clonotype was seen just once. This CDR3 is CASSYPVEGTEAFF. For the CDR3, the DNA is TGTGCCAGCAGTTACCCGGTAGAGGGCACTGAAGCTTTCTTT. This chain connects TRBV6-6 to TRBJ1-1; D is ambiguous. The ends were cut back, 2 bases at V and 4 bases at J, with 11 bases in the middle. The CDR3 contains 14 residues. From germline, CDR1 is MNHNY and CDR2 SVGAGI (reference sequence).